A selection of T cell receptor beta chains follows, all from one sample in a study of identifying expanded T cells in peripheral blood. The table came from immunoSEQ multiplex PCR; TCRdb's copy has only in-frame clones and leaves some out. The table shows nearly 60,000 clones, with roughly 87% occurring only once. Sequencing input: blood. Receptors were obtained from a person aged 18-69 years in good health. Both conserved end residues are part of each CDR3. The order of the fields is V gene, D gene, J gene, CDR3 protein, CDR3 DNA. D genes are given only for firm matches.

>TRBV15|TRBD2|TRBJ2-7
CATRVGGTSGYEQYF
TGTGCCACCAGGGTTGGAGGGACTAGCGGCTACGAGCAGTACTTC
>TRBV28|-|TRBJ1-2
CASSPMVGIGTNYGYTF
TGTGCCAGCAGTCCAATGGTCGGGATTGGGACTAACTATGGCTACACCTTC
>TRBV2|-|TRBJ1-6
CASSDLASNNSPLHF
TGTGCCAGCAGTGACTTGGCAAGCAATAATTCACCCCTCCACTTT
>TRBV4-2|-|TRBJ2-7
CASSQDDRSGYEQYF
TGTGCCAGCAGCCAAGATGACAGGTCCGGGTACGAGCAGTACTTC
>TRBV30|-|TRBJ1-3
CAWGRDKFLSGNTIYF
TGTGCCTGGGGGCGGGATAAGTTCCTCTCTGGAAACACCATATATTTT
>TRBV9|-|TRBJ2-7
CASSVGRDSYEQYF
TGTGCCAGCAGCGTAGGACGAGACTCCTACGAGCAGTACTTC
>TRBV27|TRBD1|TRBJ2-3
CASRRDRGPLLHTDTQYF
TGTGCCAGCAGACGGGACAGGGGTCCTCTTTTACACACAGATACGCAGTATTTT
>TRBV5-4|-|TRBJ1-2
CASSRETGAYGYTF
TGTGCCAGCAGCAGGGAGACAGGCGCCTATGGCTACACCTTC
>TRBV14|-|TRBJ2-1
CASTSRGGNEQFF
TGTGCCAGCACCTCGAGAGGGGGTAATGAGCAGTTCTTC
>TRBV12-5|-|TRBJ1-2
CASGNTGIYGYTF
TGTGCTAGTGGAAATACAGGGATTTATGGCTACACCTTC
>TRBV19|-|TRBJ1-2
CASSMTTAYYGYTF
TGTGCCAGTAGTATGACGACAGCCTACTATGGCTACACCTTC
>TRBV5-6|-|TRBJ1-1
CASSLWGENTEAFF
TGTGCCAGCAGCTTGTGGGGGGAGAACACTGAAGCTTTCTTT
>TRBV2|-|TRBJ2-5
CASRSYRETQYF
TGTGCCAGCAGATCCTACAGGGAGACCCAGTACTTC
>TRBV7-8|TRBD1|TRBJ2-7
CASSLGTGGILYEQYF
TGTGCCAGCAGCTTAGGTACAGGGGGGATACTCTACGAGCAGTACTTC
>TRBV19|-|TRBJ1-5
CASSIESLNQPQHF
TGTGCCAGTAGTATAGAGTCCCTAAATCAGCCCCAGCATTTT
>TRBV19|TRBD2|TRBJ2-5
CASNGGGRETQYF
TGTGCCAGTAACGGCGGGGGGAGGGAGACCCAGTACTTC
>TRBV2|-|TRBJ2-3
CASYGTDTQYF
TGTGCCAGCTACGGGACAGATACGCAGTATTTT
>TRBV7-8|-|TRBJ2-6
CASSPHPNRESSGANVLTF
TGTGCCAGCAGCCCCCATCCCAACCGAGAAAGCTCTGGGGCCAACGTCCTGACTTTC
>TRBV28|TRBD2|TRBJ2-1
CASRRRPSAGTIIYNEQFF
TGTGCCAGCAGACGAAGGCCGTCAGCCGGGACTATTATATACAATGAGCAGTTCTTC
>TRBV6-5|-|TRBJ1-1
CASSYSSTGNTEAFF
TGTGCCAGCAGTTACTCGTCGACAGGGAACACTGAAGCTTTCTTT
>TRBV28|-|TRBJ1-4
CASSEGRNGRRNEKLFF
TGTGCCAGCAGCGAAGGTCGAAACGGGAGACGTAATGAAAAACTGTTTTTT
>TRBV29-1|-|TRBJ1-3
CSVSPGGGDGDTIYF
TGCAGCGTTTCACCCGGAGGAGGGGATGGAGACACCATATATTTT
>TRBV7-8|-|TRBJ1-2
CASTRGEGYTF
TGTGCCAGCACCCGTGGGGAAGGCTACACCTTC
>TRBV7-6|-|TRBJ2-7
CASSLGGGTYEQYF
TGTGCCAGCAGTCTCGGCGGTGGGACCTACGAGCAGTACTTC